This paragraph covers one TCR beta chain sequence. The CDR3 covers 15 residues. CDR1 is SGHRS, CDR2 YFSETQ, per germline. The ends lost 5 bases at V and 5 bases at J; junction bases unmatched: 6. The table came from immunoSEQ multiplex PCR; TCRdb's copy has only in-frame clones and leaves some out. The profile covers around 100,000 clones, with 80% to 90% appearing a single time and approximately 30% taken by the ten largest. The sample belongs to a study of blood T cell repertoires in COVID-19. The wider study: Donors in the United States, Italy and Spain gave samples during acute or convalescent COVID-19. In each case, the material was cDNA or gDNA derived from T cells, B-cell-depleted T cells, or PBMCs.

This sequence joins TRBV5-1 and TRBJ1-6; 8 nucleotides align to TRBD1. The receptor was isolated from a woman at least 80 years old with acute or convalescent COVID-19. The sample was peripheral blood. The CDR3 DNA reads as TGCGCCAGCAGATTAGACAGGGGCCATAATTCACCCCTCCACTTT. It encodes CASRLDRGHNSPLHF.